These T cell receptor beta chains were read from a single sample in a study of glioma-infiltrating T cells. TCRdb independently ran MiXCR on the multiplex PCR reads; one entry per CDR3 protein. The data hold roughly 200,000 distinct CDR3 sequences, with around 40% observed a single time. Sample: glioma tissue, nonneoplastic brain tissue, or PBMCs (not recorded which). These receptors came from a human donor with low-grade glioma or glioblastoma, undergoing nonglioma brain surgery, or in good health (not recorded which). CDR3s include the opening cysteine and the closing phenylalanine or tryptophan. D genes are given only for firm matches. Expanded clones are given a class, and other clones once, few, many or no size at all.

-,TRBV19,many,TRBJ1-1,TGTGCCAGTAGTTGGGCAGAAAACACTGAAGCTTTCTTT,CASSWAENTEAFF
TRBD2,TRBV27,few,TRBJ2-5,TGTGCCAGCAGTCCTAACCCCCTGCGGGAGAGGTCTCAAGAGACCCAGTACTTC,CASSPNPLRERSQETQYF
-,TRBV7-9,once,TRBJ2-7,TGTGCCAGCAGCTTAGAGCACCCGGTGGAGTACGAGCAGTACTTC,CASSLEHPVEYEQYF
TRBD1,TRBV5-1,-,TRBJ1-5,TGCGCCAGCAGCCCATGGGGACAGAGCAATCAGCCCCAGCATTTT,CASSPWGQSNQPQHF
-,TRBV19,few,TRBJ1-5,TGTGCCAGTAGTATTACCGGGCTAGTGGATCAGCCCCAGCATTTT,CASSITGLVDQPQHF
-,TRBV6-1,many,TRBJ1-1,TGTGCCGCAGAGGGTTACGGGATCACTGAAGCTTTCTTT,CAAEGYGITEAFF
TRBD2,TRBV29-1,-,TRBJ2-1,TGCAGCGTTCTTGTAGGACTAGGAAACAATGAGCAGTTCTTC,CSVLVGLGNNEQFF
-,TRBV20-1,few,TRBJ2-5,TGCAGTGCCTTTAATTCCCTCCTAGCACGAGAGACCCAGTACTTC,CSAFNSLLARETQYF
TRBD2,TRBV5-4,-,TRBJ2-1,TGTGCCAGCAGTGCCGGGACTAGCGGGAGGTTGCATGAGCAGTTCTTC,CASSAGTSGRLHEQFF
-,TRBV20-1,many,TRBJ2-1,TGCAGTGCTTGGACTAACGGCAATGAGCAGTTCTTC,CSAWTNGNEQFF
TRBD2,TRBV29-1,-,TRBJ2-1,TGCAGCGTTGTTTGGGAGGGCCCGGACAATGAGCAGTTCTTC,CSVVWEGPDNEQFF
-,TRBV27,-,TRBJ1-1,TGTGCCAGCAGTTATGGTGGTGGCACTGAAGATTTATTT,CASSYGGGTEDLF
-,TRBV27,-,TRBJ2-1,TGTGCCAGCAGTGTCCTGGAGGGGTATGACCAGTTCTTC,CASSVLEGYDQFF
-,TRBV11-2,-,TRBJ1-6,TGTGCCAGCAGCGGATCCATGGGGTATAGTAATTCACCCCTCCACTTT,CASSGSMGYSNSPLHF
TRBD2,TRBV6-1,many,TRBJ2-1,TGTGCCAGCACCTACTTAGCGGGAGGGGTATCAGGTGAGCAGTTCTTC,CASTYLAGGVSGEQFF
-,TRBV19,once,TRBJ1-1,TGTGCCAGTATTCATGGAGAAAGGTGGACTGAAGCTTTCTTT,CASIHGERWTEAFF
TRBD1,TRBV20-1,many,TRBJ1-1,TGCAGTGCTCAGACAGGGTTCGACACTGAAGCTTTCTTT,CSAQTGFDTEAFF
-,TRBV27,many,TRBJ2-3,TGTGCCAGCAGTTTAGGAGGGGACCCAGATACGCAGTATTTT,CASSLGGDPDTQYF
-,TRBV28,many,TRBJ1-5,TGTGCCAGCACCTTAGACCACTCCGGCAATCAGCCCCAGCATTTT,CASTLDHSGNQPQHF
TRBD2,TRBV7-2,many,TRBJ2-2,TGTGCCAGCAGCTTGAATTTAGCGGGAGACACCGGGGAGCTGTTTTTT,CASSLNLAGDTGELFF
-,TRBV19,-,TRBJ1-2,TGTGCCAGTAAGATCCGGGCAAAGGAAAACTATGGCTACACCTTC,CASKIRAKENYGYTF
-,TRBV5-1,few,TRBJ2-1,TGCGCCAGCAGATTTCGCCCCTACAATGAGCAGTTCTTC,CASRFRPYNEQFF
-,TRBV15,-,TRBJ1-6,TGTGCCACCAGCAGAGACCAGGGGAGTGATTCACGCCTCCACTTC,CATSRDQGSDSRLHF
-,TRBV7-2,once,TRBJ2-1,TGTGCCAGCAGCTCAGCGGTCGGGGGCAATGAGCAGTTCTTC,CASSSAVGGNEQFF
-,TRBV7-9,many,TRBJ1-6,TGTGCCAGCAGCTCTAGCGCTCATTCACCCCTCCACTTT,CASSSSAHSPLHF
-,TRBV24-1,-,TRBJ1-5,TGTGCCACCAGTGATCCGACAAGACCCCATCAGCCCCAGCATTTT,CATSDPTRPHQPQHF
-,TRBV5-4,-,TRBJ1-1,TGTGCCAGCATCTTGGAAGGGGTCTCGTCCATGAACACTGAAGCTTTCTTT,CASILEGVSSMNTEAFF
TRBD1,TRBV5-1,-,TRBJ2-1,TGCGCCAGCAGCTACGGACAGGACAGCAATGAGGAGTTCTTC,CASSYGQDSNEEFF
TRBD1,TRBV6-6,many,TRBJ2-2,TGTGCCAGCAGTTACTCGCGTACAGGGGAGTTGACCGGGGAGCTGTTTTTT,CASSYSRTGELTGELFF
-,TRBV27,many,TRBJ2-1,TGTGCCAGCCTTAGAGACGGTGGCTCCTACAATGAGCAGTTCTTC,CASLRDGGSYNEQFF
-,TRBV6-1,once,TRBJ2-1,TGTGCCAGCAGTTCCATTGGGGGACGTTGGGGCTACGAGCAGTTCTTC,CASSSIGGRWGYEQFF
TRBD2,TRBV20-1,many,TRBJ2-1,TGCAGTGCTAGGGGTGTAACTAGCGGGAGGTTTAGGAATGAGCAGTTCTTC,CSARGVTSGRFRNEQFF
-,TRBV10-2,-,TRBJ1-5,TGTGCCACCGCAGCCGTGACAAAGAATCAGCCCGAGCATTTT,CATAAVTKNQPEHF
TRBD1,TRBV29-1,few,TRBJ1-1,TGCAGCGTTGAGCAGGGGGTAAGCACTGAAGCTTTCTTT,CSVEQGVSTEAFF
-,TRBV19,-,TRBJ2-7,TGTGCCAGTAGTCCAGGACTGAACTACAATGAGCAGTACTTC,CASSPGLNYNEQYF
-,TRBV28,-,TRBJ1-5,TGTGCCAGCAGTCCTATTCGGGATAGCAATCAGCCCCAGCATTTT,CASSPIRDSNQPQHF
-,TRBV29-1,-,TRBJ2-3,TGCAGCGTCGCCGGGGCAGGGTGTCTCAAGACAGATACGCAGTATTTT,CSVAGAGCLKTDTQYF
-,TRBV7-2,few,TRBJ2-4,TGTGCCAGCAGCTCGCTATGGCGAGCCAAAAACATTCAGTACTTC,CASSSLWRAKNIQYF
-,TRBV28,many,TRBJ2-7,TGTGCCAGCACCAGCACCCTACGCGAGCAGTACTTC,CASTSTLREQYF
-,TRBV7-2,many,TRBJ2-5,TGTGCCAGCAGCCTAACCGGGACCCTCGAAGAGACCCAGTACTTC,CASSLTGTLEETQYF
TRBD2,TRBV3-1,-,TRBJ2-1,TGTGCCAGCAGCCGCGATAGAGCGGGAGTTGTGCTGAATGAGCAGTTCTTC,CASSRDRAGVVLNEQFF
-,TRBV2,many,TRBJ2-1,TGTGCCAGCAGTGAACGCGGAAACCCCTCCTACAATGAGCAGTTCTTC,CASSERGNPSYNEQFF
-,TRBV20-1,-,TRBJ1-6,TGCAGTGCTAGAGCTAATTGGGTCGCAACCCTCCACTTT,CSARANWVATLHF
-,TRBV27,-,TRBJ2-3,TGTGCCAGCGGACCTAGTGTCGCAGATACGCAGTATTTT,CASGPSVADTQYF
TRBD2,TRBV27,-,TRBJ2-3,TGTGCCAGCAGTTTCACTATCGGGAGGCCAGATACGCAGTATTTC,CASSFTIGRPDTQYF